A single T cell receptor (beta chain) is shown here with its context. TCRdb's table, derived via immunoSEQ multiplex PCR, lists solely in-frame clones and lacks some. The data contain tens of thousands of clones, 80% to 95% of them singletons. CDR1 SEHNR and CDR2 FQNEAQ come from the germline V gene (reference sequence). The CDR3 is 14 amino acids. The germline V and J ends were trimmed by 4 bases and 1 base, with 10 bases remaining between them. This record comes from a study of technical replicates of blood from a handful of donors. Material: PBMCs. This clonotype was sampled from a human donor in good health. Some clones in this sample may be carry-over from other donors' samples. The rearrangement joins TRBV7-9 to TRBJ1-1, with D possibly matching TRBD1 (5 bases). The CDR3 nucleotides are TGTGCCAGCAGCTCCCAGGGCCCGAACACTGAAGCTTTCTTT. This sequence encodes CASSSQGPNTEAFF.